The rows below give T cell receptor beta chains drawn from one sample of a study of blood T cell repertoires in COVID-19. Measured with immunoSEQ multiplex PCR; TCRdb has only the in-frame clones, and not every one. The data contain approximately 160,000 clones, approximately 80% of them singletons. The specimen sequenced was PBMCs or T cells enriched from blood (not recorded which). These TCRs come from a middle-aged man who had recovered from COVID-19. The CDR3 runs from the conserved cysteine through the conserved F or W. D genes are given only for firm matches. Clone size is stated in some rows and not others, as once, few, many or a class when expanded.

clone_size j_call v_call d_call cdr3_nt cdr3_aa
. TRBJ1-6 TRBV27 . TGTGCCAGCAGCACGGGTGGTTCCTATAATTCACCCCTCCACTTT CASSTGGSYNSPLHF
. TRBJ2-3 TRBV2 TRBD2 TGTGCCAGCAGCGCTCCGGGACTAGCGGGCCCGCAGGGTACGCAGTATTTT CASSAPGLAGPQGTQYF
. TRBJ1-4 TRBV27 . TGTGCCAGCAGCCCCAGGGCAGGGGAAAAACTGTTTTTT CASSPRAGEKLFF
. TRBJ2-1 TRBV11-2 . TGTGCCAGCAGCTTAGTCCCCGACATCGCGGGTCAGTACAATGAGCAGTTCTTC CASSLVPDIAGQYNEQFF
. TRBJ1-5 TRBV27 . TGTGCCAGCAGGGCGGGGGGGAGCAATCAGCCCCAGCATTTT CASRAGGSNQPQHF
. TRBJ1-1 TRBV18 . TGTGCCAGCTCCCCCAGGGGTCCCCCTGAAGCTTTCTTT CASSPRGPPEAFF
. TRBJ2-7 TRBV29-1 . TGCAGCGTTGGTGAGCAAAACTACGAGCAGTACTTC CSVGEQNYEQYF
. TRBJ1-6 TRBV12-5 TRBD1 TGTGCTAGTGGTTTGGCCCCCTCGGGACAGGGAAGTAATTCACCCCTCCACTTT CASGLAPSGQGSNSPLHF
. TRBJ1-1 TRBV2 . TGTGCCAGCAGGAGGGATTGGACTGAAGCTTTCTTT CASRRDWTEAFF
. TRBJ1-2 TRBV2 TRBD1 TGTGCCAGCAGTGAAGGGGGTAGACAGGGGCATGGCTACACCTTC CASSEGGRQGHGYTF
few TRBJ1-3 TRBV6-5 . TGTGCCAGCAGTCAGACAGGATACTCTGGAAACACCATATATTTT CASSQTGYSGNTIYF
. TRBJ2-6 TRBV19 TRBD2 TGTGCCAGCGGGAGGGGGGATGGGGCCAACGTCCTGACTTTC CASGRGDGANVLTF
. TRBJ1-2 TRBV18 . TGTGCCAGCTCACCGATACAGGAAACCTATGGCTACACCTTC CASSPIQETYGYTF
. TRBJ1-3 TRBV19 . TGTGCCAGCCGTCGGGGCTCTGGAAACACCATATATTTT CASRRGSGNTIYF
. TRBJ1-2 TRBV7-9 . TGTGCCAGCAGCTTAGGGGGGGGCGAGTCGAACTATGGCTACACCTTC CASSLGGGESNYGYTF
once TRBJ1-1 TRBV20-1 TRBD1 TGCAAGGGGGCGGTGAACACTGAAGCTTTCTTT CKGAVNTEAFF
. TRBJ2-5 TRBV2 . TGTGCCAGCACTCAGGTGCTGGGGACCCAGTACTTC CASTQVLGTQYF
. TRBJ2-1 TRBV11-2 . TGTGCCAGCAACCAGCGTGGTGAGCAGTTCTTC CASNQRGEQFF
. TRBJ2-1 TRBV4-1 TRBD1 TGCGCCAGCAGCCAAGATGATTTCGGACAGGGTGGGAATGAGCAGTTCTTC CASSQDDFGQGGNEQFF
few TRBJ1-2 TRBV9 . TGTGCCAGCAGCGTAGATATCGAGGATGGCTACACCTTC CASSVDIEDGYTF
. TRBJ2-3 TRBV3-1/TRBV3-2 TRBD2 TGTGCCAGCAGCCCTCTAGCGGACACAGATACGCAGTATTTT CASSPLADTDTQYF
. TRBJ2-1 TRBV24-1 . TGTGCCACCAGTGATATACATAAGCAGTTCTTC CATSDIHKQFF
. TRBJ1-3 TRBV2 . TGTGCCAGCAGTATCCAGATTACCTCTGGAAACACCATATATTTT CASSIQITSGNTIYF
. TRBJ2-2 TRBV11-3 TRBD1 TGTGCCAGCAGCTTAGGACGGGACAGGGTCGGGACCGGGGAGCTGTTTTTT CASSLGRDRVGTGELFF
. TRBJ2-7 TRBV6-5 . TGTGCCAGCAGCAAAACAGGGTTGGAGCAGTACTTC CASSKTGLEQYF
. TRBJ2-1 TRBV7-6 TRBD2 TGTGCCAGCAGCTTAGGAGCGGGGGGGCCGGGCGAGCAGTTCTTC CASSLGAGGPGEQFF
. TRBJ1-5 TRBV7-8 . TGTGCCAGCAGCTTAGCGAGGGGGGGGTTGTTTCAGCCCCAGCATTTT CASSLARGGLFQPQHF
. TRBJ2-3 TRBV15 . TGTGCCACCAGTGAAAAAGCATTTACAGATACGCAGTATTTT CATSEKAFTDTQYF
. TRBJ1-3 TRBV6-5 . TGTGCCAGCAGTTACTCCGGGGGTGGAAACACCATATATTTT CASSYSGGGNTIYF
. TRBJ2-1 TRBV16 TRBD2 TGTGCCAGCAGCCAATCTGGCCAGCGGGGCAGCTCCTACAATGAGCAGTTCTTC CASSQSGQRGSSYNEQFF
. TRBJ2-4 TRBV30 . TGTGCCTGGAGTTCTGGACTAGCCAAAAACATTCAGTACTTC CAWSSGLAKNIQYF
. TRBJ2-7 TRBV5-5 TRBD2 TGTGCCAGCAGCTTGCGGGGGGGCGGTGACGAGCAGTACTTC CASSLRGGGDEQYF
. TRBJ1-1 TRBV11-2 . TGTGCCAGCAGCTCGCCTGGCGGCACTGAAGCTTTCTTT CASSSPGGTEAFF
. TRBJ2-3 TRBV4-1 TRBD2 TGCGCCAGCAGCCACCCGGGACTAGCCACAGATACGCAGTATTTT CASSHPGLATDTQYF
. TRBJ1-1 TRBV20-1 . TGCAGTGCTACAGGGACTGAAGCTTTCTTT CSATGTEAFF
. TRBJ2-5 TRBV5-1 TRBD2 TGCGCCAGCAGCTTTACTAGCGGGGGCATCCAAGAGACCCAGTACTTC CASSFTSGGIQETQYF
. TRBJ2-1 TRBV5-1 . TGCGCCAGCAGCGGAGGACGGGGCTCCTACAATGAGCAGTTCTTC CASSGGRGSYNEQFF
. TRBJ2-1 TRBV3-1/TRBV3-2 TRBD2 TGTGCCAGCAGCCCGACTAGCGGGGGGCCGGTCCATGAGCAGTTCTTC CASSPTSGGPVHEQFF
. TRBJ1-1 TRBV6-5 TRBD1 TGTGCCAGCAGTCCCAGACAGGGTTACACTGAAGCTTTCTTT CASSPRQGYTEAFF
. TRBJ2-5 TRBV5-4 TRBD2 TGTGCCAGCAGCTTGAGCGGGGCGGAGACCCAGTACTTC CASSLSGAETQYF
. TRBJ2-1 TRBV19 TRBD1 TGTGCCACCCAGACAGGGGGCCTGGGCAATGAGCAGTTCTTC CATQTGGLGNEQFF
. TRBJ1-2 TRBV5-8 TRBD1 TGTGCCAGCAGCTCGAGGGGGAGGACAGGGGGCCCTGATGGCTACACCTTC CASSSRGRTGGPDGYTF
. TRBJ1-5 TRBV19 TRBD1 TGTGCCAGTAGTTACGCACAGGGGAGCAATCAGCCCCAGCATTTT CASSYAQGSNQPQHF
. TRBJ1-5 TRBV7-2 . TGTGCCAGCAGCTTGGGGGCAGGACAGCCCCAGCATTTT CASSLGAGQPQHF
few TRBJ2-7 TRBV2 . TGTGCCAGCAGTGAAAACAGGGTCTCCTACGAGCAGTACTTC CASSENRVSYEQYF
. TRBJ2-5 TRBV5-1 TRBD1 TGCGCCAGCAGGGTACAGGGGGCCGGGGAGACCCAGTACTTC CASRVQGAGETQYF
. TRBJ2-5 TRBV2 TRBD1 TGTGCCAGCAGTAAAATGGACAGGGGTGGGACCCAGTACTTC CASSKMDRGGTQYF
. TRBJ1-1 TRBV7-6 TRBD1 TGTGCCAGCAGCCCTCGCCGGACAGGGAAGATGACTGAAGCTTTCTTT CASSPRRTGKMTEAFF
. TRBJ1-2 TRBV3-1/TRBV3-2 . TGTGCCAGCAGCCACCTGGGGGCGACTCAGGGGGGCTACACCTTC CASSHLGATQGGYTF
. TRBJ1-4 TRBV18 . TGTGCCAGCTCACCACTTCAGGGAGGTGAAAAACTGTTTTTT CASSPLQGGEKLFF
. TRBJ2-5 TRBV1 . TGCACCAGCAGCCTGAGGACTAGCGGAGAGACCCAGTACTTC CTSSLRTSGETQYF
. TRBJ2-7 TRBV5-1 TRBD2 TGCGCCAGCAGCCTGACTAGCGGGGGGCCCTACGAGCAGTACTTC CASSLTSGGPYEQYF
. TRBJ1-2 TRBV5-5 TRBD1 TGTGCCAGCAGCTCAGGGGGCGCGATAAGTGGCTACACCTTC CASSSGGAISGYTF
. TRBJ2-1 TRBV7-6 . TGTGCCAGCAGCTACCTCGGTTCCGCTAAGGGGTATGAGCAGTTCTTC CASSYLGSAKGYEQFF
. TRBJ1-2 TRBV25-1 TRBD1 TGTGCCAGCAGTGGATGGGATCGGGACAGGCTTTCTAACTATGGCTACACCTTC CASSGWDRDRLSNYGYTF
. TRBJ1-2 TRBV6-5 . TGTGCCAGCGCTAGTCGGGGGGGTAATGGCTACACCTTC CASASRGGNGYTF
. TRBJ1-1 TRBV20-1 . TGCAGTGCTCCCTCCACTGAAGCTTTCTTT CSAPSTEAFF